Following are 27 T cell receptor beta chains from one sample sequenced in a study of kidney transplant recipient with SARS-CoV-2 infection (dated by TCRdb to the early 2020s). Interpreted using the paper, the time point label stands for: pre-pandemic baseline sample and day 111 after first positive SARS-CoV-2 test. Reads for this sample came from an Illumina MiSeq. TCRdb reprocessing: public reads trimmed at Q25 with fastp, clones called with MiXCR, in-frame beta chains kept. Rows with a matching CDR3 protein are joined into one entry that keeps the most common DNA and genes. This sample is represented by 200,000 to 250,000 distinct CDR3 sequences; about 28% of them were singletons. The top ten clones comprise roughly 7% of the sample. Material: a blood sample, obtained at baseline and on day 111 from a kidney transplant recipient. These receptors were taken from a male patient aged 25-45 years who had COVID-19 and was a kidney transplant recipient. Once a transplant has taken place, some T cells may be donor derived.

As concerns this clonotype: A read error may be the cause here, since a much bigger clone is one base away. The chain joins TRBV20-1 to TRBJ2-7; 8 positions match TRBD1. The CDR3 is made up of 11 amino acids. The germline V gene encodes CDR1 DFQATT and CDR2 SNEGSKA (reference sequence). The CDR3: CSATGTGERYV. The CDR3 nucleotides read TGCAGTGCCACCGGGACAGGCGAGCGGTACGTC.

The CDR3 DNA reads as TGTGCCAGCAGACGACAGAGATCTAGCACAGATACGCAGTATTTT. Protein: CASRRQRSSTDTQYF. The chain recombines TRBV6-5 with TRBJ2-3, with D perhaps matching TRBD1 (5 bases). The CDR3 extends over 15 amino acids. In germline, CDR1 is MNHEY, CDR2 SVGAGI. Trimming removed 6 bases from V and 0 bases from J, with 13 bases in between.

Turning to this clonotype: A much larger clone differs from this one at a single base, so this may be a read error. The chain carries TRBV3-2 and TRBJ2-5; the table's D gene call, TRBD1, was not cross checked with the DNA. The closer fit of TRBJ2-7 to the DNA end suggests the J call may be wrong. TRBV3-2 is classified as a pseudogene. The CDR3 sequence is 15 residues long. The CDR3 DNA sequence: TGTGCCAGCAGCCAAGGTTGGGGCTCGCGGGGCGAGCAGTACTTC. Translating gives CASSQGWGSRGEQYF.

This clonotype has only a few counts. The chain has TRBV6-5 and TRBJ2-2; D is perhaps TRBD1 (5 bases). Germline CDR1 MNHEY, CDR2 SVGAGI. Trimming removed 8 bases at V and 0 bases at J, with 19 bases between. The CDR3 runs to 17 residues. The CDR3 is CASQGIRTFANTGELFF. DNA for the CDR3: TGTGCCAGCCAGGGTATACGGACATTTGCGAACACCGGGGAGCTGTTTTTT.

This clonotype was seen only once. A read error may explain this, as a much larger clone is one base away. The rearrangement joins TRBV12-3 or TRBV12-4 to TRBJ1-2; D is uncertain. The CDR3 spans 17 residues. V was shortened by 5 bases and J by 4 bases, with 23 bases between the two germline ends. CDR3 protein: CASSATRNFRKTYGYTF. In DNA, the CDR3 is TGTGCCAGCAGTGCGACGCGCAACTTCCGAAAGACCTATGGCTACACCTTC.

This clonotype was seen repeatedly, ten times or more. The chain joins TRBV19 to TRBJ2-1, with D maybe TRBD1 (7 bases). The CDR3 spans 16 residues. Trimming took 2 bases from V and 1 from J, leaving 12 bases between them. The V gene's germline CDR1 is LNHDA and CDR2 SQIVND (reference sequence). The CDR3 loop is CASSIYRGGSYNEQFF. CDR3 coding DNA: TGTGCCAGTAGTATATACAGGGGAGGTTCCTACAATGAGCAGTTCTTC.

In the case of this clonotype: This may stem from a read error, because a much larger clone lies one nucleotide away. This chain connects TRBV7-2 to TRBJ2-7, with TRBD1 matching over 8 bases. The CDR3 is made up of 14 amino acids. Germline CDR1 SGHTA, CDR2 FQGNSA. CDR3 DNA sequence: TGTGCCAGCAGCCCGCAGGGGGCGAGCTACGAGCAGCACTTC. Translation: CASSPQGASYEQHF.

For this clonotype: The missing conserved phenylalanine or tryptophan at the end of this CDR3 makes a read error likely. In DNA form, the CDR3 reads TGTGCCAGCAGTTTGGGTCCCTATGGCTACACCCTC. Its protein is CASSLGPYGYTL. The chain links TRBV12-3 or TRBV12-4 to TRBJ1-2, with D unresolved. The V and J ends lost 3 bases and 4 bases respectively, with 6 bases between them. CDR3 length: 12 residues.

This clonotype was recorded at least ten times. The rearrangement uses TRBV12-3 or TRBV12-4 and TRBJ1-5; 7 bases agree with TRBD1. The CDR3 extends over 15 amino acids. V lost 3 bases, J lost 7 bases, and 9 bases stayed unmatched. The CDR3 coding sequence is TGTGCCAGCAGTTTCTGGACAGGAGGAGGACAGCCCCAGCATTTT. Translation gives CASSFWTGGGQPQHF.

With respect to this clonotype: Being one base from a much bigger clone, this may be a read error. V and J are TRBV3-2 and TRBJ2-7. TRBV3-2 is a recognized pseudogene. This CDR3 spans 13 amino acids. CDR3 residues: CASSQPSPYERYF. CDR3 coding DNA: TGTGCCAGCAGCCAACCGAGCCCCTACGAGCGGTACTTC.

For this clonotype: A clone one base away is much larger, so this may be a read error. The chain combines TRBV28 with TRBJ2-7; a possible D gene is TRBD2 (5 bases). Between the trimmed V and J ends, which lost 6 bases and 3 bases, there was a span of 15 bases. CDR3 length equals 14 residues. Germline-derived CDR1 and CDR2 are MDHEN and SYDVKM. The CDR3 is CASSPTEDLYEQYF. CDR3 in DNA: TGTGCCAGCAGCCCTACGGAGGATCTCTACGAGCAGTACTTC.

As regards this clonotype: This could be a read error, since a much larger clone is one nucleotide away. This rearrangement joins TRBV5-6 to TRBJ1-2; no definite D call. Germline V gene data show CDR1 as SGHDT and CDR2 as YYEEEE. The CDR3 covers 13 residues. Deletions cut 4 bases from V and 7 bases from J, with 14 bases between. CDR3 sequence: CASSQDQEGGYTF. CDR3 coding DNA: TGTGCCAGCAGCCAGGACCAAGAGGGTGGCTACACCTTC.

This clonotype was detected ten times or more. The chain is built from TRBV23-1 and TRBJ1-2; D gene uncertain. TRBV23-1 is an ORF, and what it does is uncertain. The CDR3 covers 17 residues. Trimming took 5 bases from V and 4 from J, leaving 23 bases between them. The CDR3 DNA is TGCGCCAGCAGTTCGTGTGTGCTACGCAGAAAGACCTATGGCTACACCTTC. Its translation is CASSSCVLRRKTYGYTF.

A remark on this clonotype: A single base separates this from a much larger clone, so it may be a read error. This chain links TRBV11-1 with TRBJ2-7, with D perhaps TRBD2 (6 bases). Germline lookup yields CDR1 SGHAT and CDR2 FQDESV (reference sequence). The CDR3 totals 16 residues. The CDR3 sequence: CANSPPTGALAFEQYF. The CDR3 DNA is TGTGCCAACAGCCCTCCCACGGGAGCTCTCGCCTTCGAGCAGTACTTC. The entire variable domain, with the rest obtained from reference TRBV11-1 and TRBJ2-7, is as follows: EAEVAQSPRYKITEKSQAVAFWCDPISGHATLYWYRQILGQGPELLVQFQDESVVDDSQLPKDRFSAERLKGVDSTLKIQPAELGDSAMYLCANSPPTGALAFEQYFGPGTRLTVT.

A note on this clonotype: A read error is likely here: a far larger clone is one base away. CDR3 in amino acids: CAGSLGLAGVNEQYF. In DNA form, the CDR3 reads TGTGCCGGCAGCCTCGGACTAGCGGGAGTAAACGAGCAGTACTTC. V gene TRBV7-2 combines with J gene TRBJ2-7; 13 bases fit TRBD2. The CDR3 is 15 amino acids. Looked up from germline, CDR1 is SGHTA and CDR2 is FQGNSA.

This clonotype was counted at least ten times. The chain couples TRBV28 to TRBJ2-1; unclear D gene. Germline CDR1 is MDHEN and CDR2 is SYDVKM. Deletions cut 6 bases from V and 6 bases from J, with 9 bases between. This CDR3 spans 12 amino acids. The CDR3 DNA follows: TGTGCCAGCAGCCCCCGGTCCAATGAGCAGTTCTTC. Its protein product is CASSPRSNEQFF.

This clonotype was observed at least ten times. The rearrangement uses TRBV30 and TRBJ1-2; TRBD1 aligns across 11 bases. The CDR3 is made up of 14 amino acids. With 0 bases clipped from V and 8 bases from J, the junction kept 5 bases outside the gene matches. The germline V gene has CDR1 GTSNPN and CDR2 SVGIG (reference sequence). CDR3 in DNA: TGTGCCTGGAGTGTGGACAGGGGGCGGGGGGGCTACACCTTC. Protein sequence: CAWSVDRGRGGYTF.

As for this clonotype: A much larger clone lies one base from this, so it may be a read error. The V and J genes are TRBV4-1 and TRBJ1-2, with D uncertain. This CDR3 contains 15 residues. V dropped 1 base and J dropped 6 bases, with 15 bases sitting between them. Germline-derived CDR1 and CDR2 are MGHRA and YSYEKL. Here the CDR3 reads CASSQVGESLDGYTF. The CDR3 DNA sequence: TGCGCCAGCAGCCAAGTTGGGGAGAGTCTCGATGGCTACACCTTC.

This sequence joins TRBV5-1 and TRBJ2-7; D ambiguous. The tail of the sequence fits TRBJ2-5 better, so the J call may be wrong. This CDR3 is built from 14 residues. The V gene's germline CDR1 is SGHRS and CDR2 YFSETQ. CDR3 amino acids: CASSLRVPQETQYF. The CDR3 bases are TGCGCCAGCAGCTTACGAGTTCCTCAAGAGACCCAGTACTTC.

As concerns this clonotype: Possible read error: a much larger clone is one base away. This chain joins TRBV6-1 and TRBJ1-2, with no clear D. In germline, CDR1 is MNHNS, CDR2 SASEGT. This CDR3 has 17 amino acids. V was cut by 8 bases and J by 4 bases, with 26 bases left in between. CDR3 sequence: CASGSLPGGRKTYGYTF. The DNA for the CDR3 is TGTGCCAGCGGTAGCCTACCAGGTGGGAGAAAGACCTATGGCTACACCTTC.

This clonotype was seen a few times. This chain joins TRBV6-6 and TRBJ2-5; D remains unclear. V shed 5 bases and J shed 5 bases, with 18 bases lying between them. The CDR3 is 15 residues long. CDR1 is MNHNY and CDR2 is SVGAGI in the germline V gene (reference sequence). Written as DNA, the CDR3 is TGTGCCAGCAGTCGACCCGTAGATCAGTCGGAGACCCAGTACTTC. It yields the protein CASSRPVDQSETQYF.

Concerning this clonotype itself: Being one base from a much bigger clone, this may be a read error. The chain links TRBV30 to TRBJ1-2; D remains ambiguous. CDR1 and CDR2 (germline): GTSNPN, SVGIG (reference sequence). V lost 5 bases and J 4 bases, leaving 23 bases between the germline ends. CDR3 length equals 16 residues. CDR3 bases: TGTGCCTGGCGAGGCAAGCGTTATAGAAAGACCTATGGCTACACCTTC. Translation gives CAWRGKRYRKTYGYTF.

There are many counts of this clonotype. CDR3 amino acids: CATQYRGGNSPLHF. The CDR3 DNA sequence: TGTGCCACGCAGTACAGGGGAGGCAATTCACCCCTCCACTTT. V is TRBV15 and J is TRBJ1-6, with 7 bases that match TRBD1. CDR1 is LNHNV and CDR2 is YYDKDF in the germline V gene (reference sequence). The CDR3 loop spans 14 amino acids. Unmatched junction bases numbered 9, after V lost 9 bases and J lost 7 bases.

In the case of this clonotype: This may be a read error: a much more frequent sequence differs by one nucleotide. The chain joins TRBV6-6 to TRBJ2-7; the D gene is possibly TRBD1 (5 bases). The germline CDR1 and CDR2 sequences are MNHNY and SVGAGI (reference sequence). The CDR3 length is 13 residues. CDR3 sequence (DNA): TGTGCCAGCAGTTACGAAGGGGTTTACGGGCAGTACTTC. The encoded protein is CASSYEGVYGQYF.

The chain has TRBV27 and TRBJ2-5; no reliable D call. V was shortened by 6 bases and J by 7 bases, with 12 bases between the two germline ends. In germline, CDR1 is MNHEY, CDR2 SMNVEV (reference sequence). This CDR3 contains 12 residues. CDR3 sequence reads: CASRRLLGTQYF. The CDR3 nucleotides are TGTGCCAGCAGGAGACTGCTGGGGACCCAGTACTTC.

The V and J genes are TRBV7-2 and TRBJ2-7; the match to TRBD2 covers 11 bases. The germline V gene has CDR1 SGHTA and CDR2 FQGNSA. The V and J ends lost 4 bases and 4 bases, in that order; junction bases with no gene match: 18. The CDR3 has 19 residues. In DNA, the CDR3 is TGTACCAGCAGCTATACAGGTTTGAGACTAGCGGGAATCTCATACGAGCAGTACTTC. It translates to CTSSYTGLRLAGISYEQYF.

This clonotype has a count of ten or more. The V call is TRBV5-1, the J call TRBJ2-5, with 7 bases that match TRBD1. The germline gives CDR1 SGHRS, CDR2 YFSETQ. The J segment lost 6 bases and the V segment lost 0 bases, leaving 8 bases of the junction unmatched. This CDR3 spans 15 amino acids. The CDR3 loop is CASSLGQGNGKTQYF. The CDR3 DNA sequence: TGCGCCAGCAGCTTGGGACAGGGTAATGGAAAGACCCAGTACTTC.